The present entry profiles one T cell receptor (beta chain) with its context. Its target is unknown. The sample holds other DNA sequences that translate to the same CDR3. TCRdb's copy holds only in-frame clones and misses some; the assay was immunoSEQ multiplex PCR. The table lists some 70,000 clones, about 86% of them singletons, with about 1.2% in the top ten. This specimen comes from a study of vaccination effects on CD4 cells after COVID-19. The wider study: Post-vaccine specimens arrived a median 72 days past the second dose.

Trimming took 4 bases from V and 4 from J, leaving 7 bases between them. Germline V gene lookup returns CDR1 KGHDR and CDR2 SFDVKD. This CDR3 region has 13 residues. Within the ViraFEST assay, antigen-specific CD4+ T cells underwent expansion with viral peptide pools prior to sequencing. Following a roughly 11-day culture, CD4+ T cells were purified. BNT162b2 vaccine or mRNA-1273 vaccine was given to participants in two doses. Prior SARS-CoV-2 infection was absent in the vaccine recipients, as shown by negative nucleocapsid antibodies. PBMC were cultured at a few million per well with roughly 10 IU/ml IL-2 and 10 ug/ml peptides.

The receptor comes from a human donor who received a COVID-19 vaccine. The V gene is TRBV24-1, the J gene TRBJ1-5; perhaps TRBD1 as D (5 bases). Sequenced material: CD4+ T cells from PBMCs cultured with HCoV-229E spike peptides, taken after COVID-19 vaccination. The CDR3 nucleotides are TGTGCCACCAGTGAGCAGGGTAATCAGCCCCAGCATTTT. Translating gives CATSEQGNQPQHF.